This T cell receptor beta chain was retrieved from a study of TIL therapy for anti-PD-1-resistant metastatic lung cancer. Study at large: Half of patients were current or former smokers.

On this clone: The target antigen is unknown.

Stated time point: pre-treatment sample, taken before nivolumab and TIL therapy. The tumor samples were excised metastases, mostly pleural nodules or supraclavicular lymph nodes. The CDR3 is made up of 13 amino acids. Trimming shortened V by 2 bases and J by 5 bases, and 10 bases separated the two germline ends. The germline gives CDR1 SGHDT, CDR2 YYEEEE. This was the immunoSEQ v3 assay. Using immunoSEQ multiplex PCR, the repertoire was profiled, and TCRdb retains in-frame clones only, with some absent. Seen here are more than 90,000 clones, about two thirds observed once, and the top ten hold around 9.9%. Study-wide points: This highly selected cohort may not generalize to typical lung cancer patients. Many TIL product clones were absent from baseline tumor, suggesting clonal contraction.

Specimen: tumor tissue, collected at baseline. The chain uses TRBV5-6 and TRBJ2-5; TRBD1 might be the D (5 bases). This receptor was obtained from a person aged 30 to 80 with non-small cell lung cancer. In DNA, the CDR3 is TGTGCCAGCAGCTTTGCAGGGCTGGAGACCCAGTACTTC. It translates to CASSFAGLETQYF.